One and the same sample provided the 26 T cell receptor beta chains below, sequenced in a study of control samples from healthy donors and cancer patients. The method was immunoSEQ multiplex PCR; TCRdb's version includes in-frame clones alone and lacks a portion of them. The sample holds approximately 97,000 clones, around four fifths seen once. Sequenced input: blood. The source is a man aged 30 to 39 in good health.

This clone has only a few counts. The V gene is TRBV6-1, the J gene TRBJ1-3; D is possibly TRBD1 (6 bases). V was cut by 2 bases and J by 6 bases, with 8 bases left in between. Germline CDR1 and CDR2: MNHNS and SASEGT. CDR3 length: 13 residues. This chain's CDR3 is CASSESGANTIYF. The CDR3, as DNA: TGTGCCAGCAGTGAATCAGGGGCAAACACCATATATTTT.

As DNA, the CDR3 is TGTGCCAGCAGCTTACGGGCGACAGGGGGCCTTGAAGCTTTCTTT. The encoded protein is CASSLRATGGLEAFF. The chain carries TRBV5-4 and TRBJ1-1; 10 bases line up with TRBD1. V dropped 2 bases and J dropped 7; count of bases not matched to a gene: 8. The CDR3 runs to 15 residues. CDR1 is SGHNT and CDR2 is YYREEE in the germline V gene (reference sequence).

The chain combines TRBV18 with TRBJ2-4; D is possibly TRBD1 (6 bases). Deletions cut 8 bases from V and 4 bases from J, with 12 bases between. This CDR3 contains 13 residues. Germline CDR1 and CDR2: KGHSH and LQKENI. The CDR3 region is CASQSTGKNIQYF. The DNA for the CDR3 is TGTGCCAGCCAATCGACAGGAAAAAACATTCAGTACTTC.

This chain joins TRBV12-3 or TRBV12-4 and TRBJ2-7; 8 bases align to TRBD1. The trim removed 7 bases at V and 3 bases at J, leaving 5 bases unmatched. The CDR3 length is 13 residues. The CDR3 spells CASTPGQGYEQYF. The CDR3 DNA reads as TGTGCCAGCACGCCCGGACAGGGCTACGAGCAGTACTTC.

The V call is TRBV19, the J call TRBJ1-5; no clear D gene. The V and J ends lost 6 bases and 0 bases respectively, with 9 bases between them. The germline gives CDR1 LNHDA, CDR2 SQIVND (reference sequence). The CDR3 extends over 14 amino acids. DNA for the CDR3: TGTGCCAGTAGATCTCCTTATAGCAATCAGCCCCAGCATTTT. It is translated as CASRSPYSNQPQHF.

The chain carries TRBV18 and TRBJ1-5, with D unresolved. V was clipped by 1 base and J by 6 bases, with 7 bases between them. Germline lookup yields CDR1 KGHSH and CDR2 LQKENI. This CDR3 has 13 residues. CDR3 nucleotides: TGTGCCAGCTCACCACTCGGTGGTCAGCCCCAGCATTTT. Its protein product is CASSPLGGQPQHF.

The chain has TRBV11-2 and TRBJ2-1; 12 bases map to TRBD2. This CDR3 has 15 residues. Unmatched junction bases numbered 5, after V lost 5 bases and J lost 6 bases. Germline CDR1 and CDR2: SGHAT and FQNNGV. The CDR3 coding sequence is TGTGCCAGCAGCCCTAGCGGGGGGGGAGGCAATGAGCAGTTCTTC. It codes for CASSPSGGGGNEQFF. Together with reference TRBV11-2 and TRBJ2-1, the CDR3 gives the full variable domain: EAGVAQSPRYKIIEKRQSVAFWCNPISGHATLYWYQQILGQGPKLLIQFQNNGVVDDSQLPKDRFSAERLKGVDSTLKIQPAKLEDSAVYLCASSPSGGGGNEQFFGPGTRLTVL.

There are a few counts of this clone. This chain uses TRBV6-2 or TRBV6-3 with TRBJ2-3, with no clear D. The CDR3 length is 12 residues. CDR1 is MNHEY, CDR2 SVGEGT, per germline. Trimming removed 5 bases from V and 3 bases from J, with 6 bases in between. The CDR3 is CASSDITDTQYF. CDR3 sequence (DNA): TGTGCCAGCAGTGACATAACAGATACGCAGTATTTT.

This chain uses TRBV18 with TRBJ2-1, with 9 nucleotides matching TRBD1. The germline gives CDR1 KGHSH, CDR2 LQKENI. The V gene end was trimmed by 4 bases and the J gene end by 2 bases; junction bases not matched to a gene: 0. The CDR3 loop spans 14 amino acids. The CDR3 region is CASSRQGAYNEQFF. The DNA for the CDR3 is TGTGCCAGCTCACGACAGGGGGCCTACAATGAGCAGTTCTTC. The full variable domain, rest sourced from reference TRBV18 and TRBJ2-1, is NAGVMQNPRHLVRRRGQEARLRCSPMKGHSHVYWYRQLPEEGLKFMVYLQKENIIDESGMPKERFSAEFPKEGPSILRIQQVVRGDSAAYFCASSRQGAYNEQFFGPGTRLTVL.

The rearrangement links TRBV5-1 to TRBJ1-1; 8 bases fit TRBD1. The CDR3 has 13 amino acids. V was clipped by 4 bases and J by 12 bases; unmatched bases: 11. The germline V gene has CDR1 SGHRS and CDR2 YFSETQ. The CDR3 nucleotides are TGCGCCAGCAGCCTAGGGGACAGGAGTGGAACTTTCTTT. Its protein is CASSLGDRSGTFF.

This clone was seen only a few times. V and J are TRBV9 and TRBJ2-2; D uncertain. CDR3 size: 15 residues. Trimming cost V 0 bases and J 6 bases, with 12 bases left between them. Germline V gene sequence: CDR1 SGDLS, CDR2 YYNGEE. The CDR3 sequence: CASSVVPDHAGELFF. The CDR3 bases are TGTGCCAGCAGCGTAGTGCCAGATCACGCCGGGGAGCTGTTTTTT.

The chain carries TRBV2 and TRBJ1-1, with D unresolved. Trimming took 10 bases from V and 0 from J, leaving 12 bases between them. The CDR3 totals 13 residues. CDR1 SNHLY and CDR2 FYNNEI come from the germline V gene. CDR3 coding DNA: TGTGCCATTGCCTCCAATTTGAACACTGAAGCTTTCTTT. It codes for CAIASNLNTEAFF.

The chain combines TRBV28 with TRBJ1-1; perhaps TRBD1 as D (5 bases). Germline V gene data show CDR1 as MDHEN and CDR2 as SYDVKM. Trimming shortened V by 3 bases and J by 7 bases, and 18 bases separated the two germline ends. This CDR3 is built from 15 residues. The CDR3 DNA sequence: TGTGCCAGCAGTTTTAATGCTGGGACTCCAATTGAAGCTTTCTTT. Translation: CASSFNAGTPIEAFF.

The V gene is TRBV27, the J gene TRBJ1-4; D may be TRBD1 (6 bases). The CDR3 has 17 residues. Trimming removed 6 bases at V and 4 bases at J, with 21 bases between. The germline V gene has CDR1 MNHEY and CDR2 SMNVEV (reference sequence). CDR3 amino acids: CASSSSSLQGLNEKLFF. The CDR3 nucleotides are TGTGCCAGCAGCTCCTCCTCCTTACAGGGCCTTAATGAAAAACTGTTTTTT. Based on the CDR3 plus reference TRBV27 and TRBJ1-4, the full variable domain is EAQVTQNPRYLITVTGKKLTVTCSQNMNHEYMSWYRQDPGLGLRQIYYSMNVEVTDKGDVPEGYKVSRKEKRNFPLILESPSPNQTSLYFCASSSSSLQGLNEKLFFGSGTQLSVL.

This clone was seen more than once but under ten times. The rearrangement uses TRBV5-1 and TRBJ1-3, with no clear D. The length of the CDR3 is 13 residues. CDR1 is SGHRS and CDR2 is YFSETQ in the germline V gene. Trimming removed 4 bases at V and 0 bases at J, with 5 bases between. CDR3: CASSPNSGNTIYF. The CDR3 DNA reads as TGCGCCAGCAGCCCGAACTCTGGAAACACCATATATTTT.

V is TRBV7-2 and J is TRBJ1-4; unclear D gene. Trimming stripped 4 bases from V and 1 base from J, with 7 bases between. Germline CDR1 reads SGHTA; CDR2 reads FQGNSA. CDR3 length equals 14 residues. The CDR3 nucleotides read TGTGCCAGCAGCTCGTCTAGAACTAATGAAAAACTGTTTTTT. This encodes CASSSSRTNEKLFF. Full variable domain (rest looked up from reference TRBV7-2 and TRBJ1-4): GAGVSQSPSNKVTEKGKDVELRCDPISGHTALYWYRQSLGQGLEFLIYFQGNSAPDKSGLPSDRFSAERTGGSVSTLTIQRTQQEDSAVYLCASSSSRTNEKLFFGSGTQLSVL.

The rearrangement joins TRBV6-5 to TRBJ1-5, with TRBD1 matching over 7 bases. Per the germline V gene, CDR1 is MNHEY and CDR2 is SVGAGI. This CDR3 has 15 amino acids. V shed 6 bases, J shed 0 bases, and the junction held 5 bases outside the gene matches. CDR3 amino acids: CASRGQAYSNQPQHF. Here the CDR3 DNA reads TGTGCCAGCAGAGGACAGGCTTATAGCAATCAGCCCCAGCATTTT.

This clone appeared a single time. The chain uses TRBV9 and TRBJ1-2; the D gene is possibly TRBD1 (6 bases). The CDR3 is made up of 15 amino acids. CDR1 SGDLS and CDR2 YYNGEE come from the germline V gene. V was cut by 3 bases and J by 0 bases, with 12 bases left in between. In nucleotides, the CDR3 is TGTGCCAGCAGCGCCGGGGGGCGTACTAACTATGGCTACACCTTC. This translates into CASSAGGRTNYGYTF.

The chain carries TRBV5-6 and TRBJ1-6; 7 nucleotides line up with TRBD1. Germline loops: CDR1 SGHDT, CDR2 YYEEEE. This CDR3 contains 18 residues. J lost 0 bases, V lost 1 base, and 7 bases had no gene match. CDR3 sequence (DNA): TGTGCCAGCAGCTTGTTCAGCAGGGGGAGCTCCTATAATTCACCCCTCCACTTT. It specifies CASSLFSRGSSYNSPLHF.

This chain joins TRBV25-1 and TRBJ1-1; D not resolved. Germline CDR1 is MGHDK and CDR2 is SYGVNS. V lost 4 bases and J 8 bases, leaving 20 bases between the germline ends. The CDR3 extends over 15 amino acids. The CDR3 spells CASSAVSGRAGEAFF. The CDR3, as DNA: TGTGCCAGCAGTGCAGTTAGCGGGAGGGCTGGAGAAGCTTTCTTT.

The chain combines TRBV6-5 with TRBJ2-2; 8 nucleotides line up with TRBD1. Germline values: CDR1 MNHEY, CDR2 SVGAGI. CDR3 length equals 14 residues. V shed 8 bases, J shed 0 bases, and the junction held 2 bases outside the gene matches. Here the CDR3 DNA reads TGTGCCAGCTGGGACAGGTCGAACACCGGGGAGCTGTTTTTT. This encodes CASWDRSNTGELFF.

The J gene is TRBJ2-3, the V gene TRBV18; 9 positions match TRBD2. After removal of 3 bases from V and 3 bases from J, the junction contained 7 bases not matched to a gene. This CDR3 comprises 16 residues. Germline assignment: CDR1 KGHSH and CDR2 LQKENI. The CDR3 spells CASSPAGLAGTDTQYF. For the CDR3, the DNA is TGTGCCAGCTCACCCGCGGGACTAGCTGGGACAGATACGCAGTATTTT. Complete variable domain (other parts from reference TRBV18 and TRBJ2-3): NAGVMQNPRHLVRRRGQEARLRCSPMKGHSHVYWYRQLPEEGLKFMVYLQKENIIDESGMPKERFSAEFPKEGPSILRIQQVVRGDSAAYFCASSPAGLAGTDTQYFGPGTRLTVL.

This clone was counted once. This chain uses TRBV12-3 or TRBV12-4 with TRBJ1-1, with D unresolved. V was shortened by 2 bases and J by 0 bases, with 4 bases between the two germline ends. The CDR3 loop spans 13 amino acids. DNA for the CDR3: TGTGCCAGCAGTTTAACAGTGAACACTGAAGCTTTCTTT. Translation gives CASSLTVNTEAFF.

The chain recombines TRBV19 with TRBJ2-3; TRBD2 matches at 14 bases. Germline assignment: CDR1 LNHDA and CDR2 SQIVND (reference sequence). V lost 7 bases and J lost 8; bases outside the gene matches: 8. The CDR3 is 15 residues long. The CDR3 region has the DNA TGTGCCAGTACTACGACTAGCGGGGGGGCCGTTACGCAGTATTTT. This translates into CASTTTSGGAVTQYF.

The gene calls are TRBV7-3 and TRBJ2-3, with D perhaps matching TRBD1 or TRBD2 (6 bases each). Trimming stripped 5 bases from V and 5 bases from J, with 14 bases between. This CDR3 is 14 amino acids long. Germline CDR1 is SGHTA and CDR2 is FQGTGA. CDR3 loop: CASSEQGGIDTQYF. The DNA for the CDR3 is TGTGCCAGCAGCGAACAGGGAGGTATAGATACGCAGTATTTT.

V is TRBV15 and J is TRBJ1-5; 7 positions agree with TRBD1. The CDR3 is 13 amino acids. V was pared by 6 bases and J by 1 base, with 0 bases of the junction left unmatched. CDR1 and CDR2 (germline): LNHNV, YYDKDF (reference sequence). The CDR3 DNA reads TGTGCCACCAGGGACAGGAGCAATCAGCCCCAGCATTTT. Residues: CATRDRSNQPQHF.